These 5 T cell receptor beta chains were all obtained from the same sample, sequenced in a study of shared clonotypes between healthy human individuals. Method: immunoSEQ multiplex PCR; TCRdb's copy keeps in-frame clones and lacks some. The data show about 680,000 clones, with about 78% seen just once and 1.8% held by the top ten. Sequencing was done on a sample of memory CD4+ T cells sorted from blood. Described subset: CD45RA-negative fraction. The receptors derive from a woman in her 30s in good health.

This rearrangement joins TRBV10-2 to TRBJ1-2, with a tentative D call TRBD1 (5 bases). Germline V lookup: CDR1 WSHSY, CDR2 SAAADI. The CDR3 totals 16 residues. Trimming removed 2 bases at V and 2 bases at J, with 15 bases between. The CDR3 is CASSEPRGLENYGYTF. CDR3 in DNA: TGCGCCAGCAGTGAGCCCCGGGGACTGGAAAACTATGGCTACACCTTC.

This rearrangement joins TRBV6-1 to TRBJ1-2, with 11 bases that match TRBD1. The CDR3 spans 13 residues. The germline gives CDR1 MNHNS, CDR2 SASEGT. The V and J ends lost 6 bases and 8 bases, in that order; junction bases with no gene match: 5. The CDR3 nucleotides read TGTGCCAGCAGGGGACAGGGGGTGAGGGGCTACACCTTC. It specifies CASRGQGVRGYTF.

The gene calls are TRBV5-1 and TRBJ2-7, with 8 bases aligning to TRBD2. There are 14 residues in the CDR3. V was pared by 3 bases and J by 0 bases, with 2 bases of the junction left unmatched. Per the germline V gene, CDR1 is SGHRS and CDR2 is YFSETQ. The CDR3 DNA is TGCGCCAGCAGCTCCGCGGGAGGCTCCTACGAGCAGTACTTC. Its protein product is CASSSAGGSYEQYF.

CDR3 in amino acids: CATRASSGREAFF. CDR3 DNA sequence: TGTGCCACCCGAGCGAGCAGTGGACGGGAAGCTTTCTTT. The genes are TRBV15 and TRBJ1-1; D is undetermined. CDR1 and CDR2 from the germline V gene are LNHNV and YYDKDF (reference sequence). This CDR3 is built from 13 residues. The V end was cut by 8 bases, the J end by 8 bases, with 18 bases between.

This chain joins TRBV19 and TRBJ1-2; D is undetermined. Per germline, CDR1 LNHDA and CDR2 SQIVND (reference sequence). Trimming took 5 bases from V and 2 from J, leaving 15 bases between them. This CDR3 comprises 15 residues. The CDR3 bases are TGTGCCAGTAGTGCCCGGACGACTGGCAACTATGGCTACACCTTC. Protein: CASSARTTGNYGYTF.